This entry is about one T cell receptor beta chain. The CDR3 covers 14 residues. The germline CDR1 and CDR2 sequences are MGHDK and SYGVNS. The V end lost 5 bases, the J end lost 6 bases, and 17 bases lay between the germline ends. This entry comes from a study of identifying expanded T cells in peripheral blood. Some clones are missing from TCRdb's copy, which holds only in-frame ones; the method was immunoSEQ multiplex PCR. The sample records tens of thousands of clones, 80% to 85% being singletons. Healthy donors had no documented immune events, such as infections, while sampled. The sequence derives from a person aged 18-70 years in good health. The rearrangement links TRBV25-1 to TRBJ2-7; possible D gene TRBD2, 5 bases. The sequenced material came from blood. CDR3: CASSLGAGVSEQYF. The CDR3 DNA reads TGTGCCAGCAGTCTCGGCGCCGGGGTGAGCGAGCAGTACTTC.